These 12 T cell receptor beta chains were all obtained from the same sample, sequenced in a study of CD8 T cells in ankylosing spondylitis. TCRdb re-called the 5' RACE reads with MiXCR, one entry per CDR3 protein. The repertoire consists of under 250,000 distinct CDR3 sequences, with around 8% occurring once and the leading ten covering more than 4.5%. Sequenced: blood, either unsorted or a sorted T cell fraction (not recorded which). These receptors all stem from a female donor with ankylosing spondylitis or in good health (not recorded which).

This clonotype was seen more than once but under ten times. CDR3 sequence: CAWRQDLYNEQFF. The CDR3, as DNA: TGTGCCTGGAGACAGGACTTATACAATGAGCAGTTCTTC. The chain links TRBV30 to TRBJ2-1; D may correspond to TRBD1 or TRBD2 (5 bases each). This CDR3 is 13 amino acids long. Trimming stripped 3 bases from V and 4 bases from J, with 10 bases between. Germline CDR1 reads GTSNPN; CDR2 reads SVGIG (reference sequence).

This clonotype has only a few counts. One end of the junction fails to match germline, which may point to a read error. The V and J genes are TRBV20-1 and TRBJ2-1; D might be TRBD2 (5 bases). The CDR3 totals 17 residues. Germline lookup yields CDR1 DFQATT and CDR2 SNEGSKA (reference sequence). The CDR3: CCAQAEGFSASYNEQFF. CDR3 nucleotide sequence: TGCTGTGCCCAGGCTGAGGGCTTCTCAGCCTCCTACAATGAGCAGTTCTTC.

The sample holds many counts of this clonotype. The chain carries TRBV12-3 or TRBV12-4 and TRBJ1-5; no definite D call. Trimming shortened V by 1 base and J by 3 bases, and 7 bases separated the two germline ends. This CDR3 has 14 amino acids. The CDR3 nucleotides are TGTGCCAGCAGTTTAGGGGCAGACAATCAGCCCCAGCATTTT. Amino acids: CASSLGADNQPQHF.

This clonotype came up many times. CDR3 residues: CASTLADSYNEQFF. DNA of the CDR3: TGTGCCAGCACCCTAGCGGACTCCTACAATGAGCAGTTCTTC. The V and J genes are TRBV6-2 or TRBV6-3 and TRBJ2-1; 7 nucleotides align to TRBD2. Losses at the gene ends were 7 bases for V and 0 bases for J; bases not matched to a gene: 3. The CDR3 has 14 residues. Germline loops: CDR1 MNHEY, CDR2 SVGEGT.

This clonotype was recorded many times. The V call is TRBV7-2, the J call TRBJ1-6; D is perhaps TRBD1 (5 bases). Germline V CDR1 and CDR2: SGHTA, FQGNSA. This CDR3 contains 14 residues. Trimming took off 3 bases at V and 8 bases at J, with 11 bases between the two ends. This CDR3 is CASSFGTQYSPLHF. The CDR3 coding sequence is TGTGCCAGCAGCTTCGGGACGCAGTATTCACCCCTCCACTTT.

The sample holds many counts of this clonotype. The gene calls are TRBV4-3 and TRBJ2-3; D gene unclear. The CDR3 covers 14 residues. The germline CDR1 and CDR2 sequences are LGHNA and YSLEER. V gave up 3 bases and J gave up 3 bases, with 10 bases separating them. CDR3 nucleotides: TGCGCCAGCAGCCATGACTTACTAACAGATACGCAGTATTTT. Its translation is CASSHDLLTDTQYF.

As for this clonotype: This may come from a read error, since a much larger clone is one base off. The rearrangement joins TRBV20-1 to TRBJ1-2; D ambiguous. The CDR3 loop spans 14 amino acids. The germline V and J ends were trimmed by 1 base and 4 bases, with 13 bases remaining between them. Germline V CDR1 and CDR2: DFQATT, SNEGSKA (reference sequence). For the CDR3, the DNA is TGCAGTGCTAGAGTTCCGGGCTGGGGCTATGGCTACACCTTC. It encodes CSARVPGWGYGYTF.

Only a few counts were recorded for this clonotype. This chain links TRBV7-2 with TRBJ2-3, with TRBD2 matching over 9 bases. The CDR3 contains 17 residues. Germline CDR1 SGHTA, CDR2 FQGNSA. The V and J ends lost 1 base and 8 bases, in that order; junction bases with no gene match: 13. The CDR3 sequence is CASSLGAGAGGDLTQYF. The CDR3 region has the DNA TGTGCCAGCAGCTTAGGGGCTGGCGCGGGAGGGGACCTTACGCAGTATTTT.

This clonotype came up many times. V gene TRBV5-1 combines with J gene TRBJ1-1, with unresolved D. Germline lookup yields CDR1 SGHRS and CDR2 YFSETQ. V lost 0 bases, J lost 0 bases, and 12 bases lay in between. This CDR3 contains 16 residues. CDR3 DNA sequence: TGCGCCAGCAGCTTGGCCTGGGAGGTTATGAACACTGAAGCTTTCTTT. This sequence encodes CASSLAWEVMNTEAFF.

This clonotype was observed at least ten times. This chain joins TRBV12-3 or TRBV12-4 and TRBJ2-2, with 9 bases identical to TRBD2. V was clipped by 3 bases and J by 7 bases; unmatched bases: 9. The CDR3 spans 16 residues. The CDR3: CASSFRAGGPSGELFF. The CDR3 DNA sequence: TGTGCCAGCAGTTTCCGTGCGGGAGGGCCAAGCGGGGAGCTGTTTTTT.

This clonotype was detected a few times. The chain has TRBV6-1 and TRBJ1-1; possibly TRBD1 for D (6 bases). The germline V and J ends were trimmed by 5 bases and 2 bases, with 15 bases remaining between them. Germline V gene lookup returns CDR1 MNHNS and CDR2 SASEGT. This CDR3 is 15 amino acids long. The CDR3 sequence is CASSRRGQQNTEAFF. The CDR3 coding sequence is TGTGCCAGCAGTCGCCGGGGGCAGCAAAACACTGAAGCTTTCTTT.

This clonotype has only a few counts. The chain has TRBV11-2 and TRBJ2-1; 13 bases are shared with TRBD2. The CDR3 is 18 residues long. V shed 5 bases, J shed 2 bases, and the junction held 9 bases outside the gene matches. The germline CDR1 and CDR2 sequences are SGHAT and FQNNGV. In DNA form, the CDR3 reads TGTGCCAGCAGCCCCCGGACTAGCGGGAGCTCTACCTACAATGAGCAGTTCTTC. It translates to CASSPRTSGSSTYNEQFF.